Listed below are T cell receptor beta chains from one sample, sequenced in a study of tumor-infiltrating lymphocytes in primary liver carcinoma. In TCRdb, the multiplex PCR reads were re-called with MiXCR into one record per CDR3 protein. The repertoire holds 330,000 or so distinct CDR3 sequences, roughly two thirds seen once, with under 8.5% in the top ten. Sequences were obtained from peripheral blood. The receptors shown here come from a man aged 40-49 years with primary liver carcinoma and hepatitis B virus infection. Each CDR3 is given with its conserved first and last residue. The D gene is left open where the match is weak. Where a row states a size, it is once, few, many or the class of an expanded clone; other rows omit it.

v_gene	j_gene	d_gene	abundance	CDR3nt	CDR3aa
TRBV10-3	TRBJ2-7	.	.	TGTGCCATCAGAGACCCCCAGGGATTCTACGAGCAGTACTTC	CAIRDPQGFYEQYF
TRBV11-2	TRBJ2-7	.	.	TGTGCCAGCAGCTTAGATTCCGGGATCTCCGGCGAGCAATACTTC	CASSLDSGISGEQYF
TRBV14	TRBJ1-2	.	once	TGTGCCAGCAGCCATGGCGACAACTATGGCTACACCTTC	CASSHGDNYGYTF
TRBV5-5	TRBJ1-5	.	.	TGTGCCAGCAGCTTACGAATGAATAGCAATAAGCCCCAGCATTTT	CASSLRMNSNKPQHF
TRBV6-5	TRBJ2-7	.	.	TGTGCCAGCAGTCGACGAGAGGGTGAATGCGAGCAGTACTTC	CASSRREGECEQYF
TRBV11-3	TRBJ2-7	TRBD1	.	TGTGCCAACAGCACTACACCCGGGACAGCCTACGAGCAGTACTTC	CANSTTPGTAYEQYF
TRBV6-5	TRBJ1-1	.	.	TGTGCCAGCAGCTCCTGTGCAGGACTGAACACTGGAGCTTTCTTT	CASSSCAGLNTGAFF
TRBV11-2	TRBJ1-1	.	.	TGTGCCAGCGGCAGGGGTATGAACACTGAAGCTTCCTTT	CASGRGMNTEASF
TRBV12-3/TRBV12-4	TRBJ2-1	.	.	TGTGCCAGCAATTTATGGCAGGTAAATGAGCAGTTCTTC	CASNLWQVNEQFF
TRBV29-1	TRBJ1-1	TRBD1	.	TGCAGCGTTGAAGTAAAGGTGACAGGGGGAAACACTGAAGCATTCTTT	CSVEVKVTGGNTEAFF
TRBV11-2	TRBJ2-7	.	.	TGTGTCAGTAGGCTGGACTTCTACGAGCAGTACTTC	CVSRLDFYEQYF
TRBV30	TRBJ2-2	.	.	TGTGCCTGCATTGTAACCTCTATCCCCGGGGAGCTGTTTTTT	CACIVTSIPGELFF
TRBV13	TRBJ2-5	.	.	TGTGCCAGCAGATTAGGAGGGGTAGAGACCCAGTACTTC	CASRLGGVETQYF
TRBV12-3/TRBV12-4	TRBJ2-7	TRBD2	many	TGTGCCAGCAGTGTCTCAGCGGGAGGCGAGCAGTACTTC	CASSVSAGGEQYF
TRBV4-3	TRBJ1-1	.	many	TGCGCCAGCAGCCAAGATAGGTGGATGAACACTGAAGCTTTCTTT	CASSQDRWMNTEAFF
TRBV11-2	TRBJ1-1	.	.	TGTGCCAGCAGCTTAGGTCCAGGGAACGCTGAAGTTTTCTTT	CASSLGPGNAEVFF
TRBV4-1	TRBJ1-1	TRBD1	.	TGCGCCAGCAGCCAGGGTAGTCAGGGGGCACAAGACACTGAAGCTTTCTTT	CASSQGSQGAQDTEAFF
TRBV11-2	TRBJ1-3	.	once	TGTTCCTGCAGCTCGCTTGGGGCCGTATATTTT	CSCSSLGAVYF
TRBV10-3	TRBJ2-7	TRBD1	many	TGTGCCATCAGTGCAACGGGACAGGGGGCAGGTGAGCAGTACTTC	CAISATGQGAGEQYF
TRBV11-2	TRBJ2-3	.	.	TGTGCCAGCAGCGGAGTGGTTCCAAGAGGGGGTCATGGAGATACGCAGTATTTT	CASSGVVPRGGHGDTQYF
TRBV12-3/TRBV12-4	TRBJ2-7	TRBD1	few	TGTGCCAGCAGTTTTACAGGGGCGAGCTCCTACGGGCAGTACTTC	CASSFTGASSYGQYF
TRBV6-5	TRBJ2-7	TRBD2	.	TGTGCCAGCAGTTACTCGAAACCGGGACTAGCGGGACTGCGGTACGAGGAGTACTTC	CASSYSKPGLAGLRYEEYF
TRBV29-1	TRBJ2-7	.	.	TGCAACGAGAAATCGGGGTCTGGGGAGCAGTACTTC	CNEKSGSGEQYF
TRBV11-1	TRBJ1-1	.	.	TGTGCCAGCAGCCTTCAGGGGCCAGCGCTCATGAGCACTGAAGCTTACTTT	CASSLQGPALMSTEAYF
TRBV11-3	TRBJ2-7	.	.	TGTGCCGGCAGCGGGCAGGGATTTGAGCAGTACTTC	CAGSGQGFEQYF
TRBV11-2	TRBJ2-2	.	.	TGTGCCAGCACGAGGGGTGTCGCCGTGGAGCTGTTTTTT	CASTRGVAVELFF
TRBV4-2	TRBJ2-7	TRBD2	.	TGTGCCAGCAGCCCGGGGCTAGCGGGAACTTTCTACGAGCAGTACTTC	CASSPGLAGTFYEQYF
TRBV24-1	TRBJ2-1	.	few	TGTGCCACCAGTGATTTCGGCGGGAAGACCTACAATGAGCAGTTCTTC	CATSDFGGKTYNEQFF
TRBV6-6	TRBJ1-3	.	.	TGTACCAGCAGTTTTTCAGACTCTGGAAACACAATATATTTT	CTSSFSDSGNTIYF
TRBV5-6	TRBJ2-1	.	.	TGTGCCAGCAGCTTGGACGAGCAGGTGGCCTACAATGAGCAGTTCTTC	CASSLDEQVAYNEQFF
TRBV11-2	TRBJ2-1	TRBD1	.	TGTGCCAGTATCTTAGTGAGGACAGGGGGCGGTGAGCAGTTCTTC	CASILVRTGGGEQFF
TRBV11-2	TRBJ1-1	.	.	TGTGCCAGCTTAGCGGGGGGTGACACTGAAGCTTTCTTT	CASLAGGDTEAFF
TRBV14	TRBJ2-7	TRBD2	few	TGTGCCAGCAGCCAAGGGACTAGCTTATCCTACGAGCAGTACTTC	CASSQGTSLSYEQYF
TRBV5-1	TRBJ2-7	.	.	TGCGCCAGCAACGGGGGACAGCTAAGCTCCTACGAGCAGTACTTC	CASNGGQLSSYEQYF
TRBV6-1	TRBJ1-5	.	.	TGTGCCAGCAGTGAGCGGGGCAGTAACAATCAGCCCCAGCATTTT	CASSERGSNNQPQHF
TRBV10-3	TRBJ2-7	TRBD1	.	TGTGCCACCTGCCCGGGACAGCTTTACGAGCAGTACTTC	CATCPGQLYEQYF
TRBV6-2/TRBV6-3	TRBJ2-2	.	.	TGTGCCAGCAGTTGGACTGCGGGCGCGGCTAGAGGGTTGTCTGGCGGGGAGCTGTTCTTT	CASSWTAGAARGLSGGELFF
TRBV29-1	TRBJ2-3	.	.	TGCAGCGTTAGGACGGGGCTGGCTTCAGATACGCAGTGTTTT	CSVRTGLASDTQCF
TRBV6-2/TRBV6-3	TRBJ1-5	.	.	TGTGCCAGCAGTTCGCACTCAGGGTCGGGGAATCAGCCCCAGCATTTT	CASSSHSGSGNQPQHF
TRBV24-1	TRBJ2-2	.	.	TGTGCCACCAGTGATTTGCCCAGCTACCCCGGGACTCTCGAACGCGCCGGGGAGCTGTTTTTT	CATSDLPSYPGTLERAGELFF
TRBV28	TRBJ2-7	.	few	TGTGCCAGCAGTTTCGCAAAAGGGATGTCCTACGAGCAGTACTTC	CASSFAKGMSYEQYF
TRBV29-1	TRBJ2-3	.	many	TGCAGCGTTAAGTACTCGGAGGGCGCAGATACGCAGTATTTT	CSVKYSEGADTQYF
TRBV6-2/TRBV6-3	TRBJ2-1	.	.	TGTGTCAGCACCGACCTTACGGGCAGGCAGTTCTTC	CVSTDLTGRQFF
TRBV6-1	TRBJ2-7	.	many	TGTGCCAGCAGTGAACTAGGAGGCCGGGGCGCAATCGGCGAGCAGTACTTC	CASSELGGRGAIGEQYF
TRBV6-1	TRBJ2-5	TRBD2	few	TGTGCCAGCGGCAAAGCTAGCGGGAGGGCGGGGGAGACCCAGTACTTC	CASGKASGRAGETQYF
TRBV11-2	TRBJ2-7	TRBD1	.	TGTGCCAGCGGCTTAAAGGGACAGAAATACGAGCAATACTTC	CASGLKGQKYEQYF
TRBV11-1	TRBJ1-1	.	once	TGTGCCAGCAGCCCCCTTGTCGCGACAGGTCCTACCGGGGCTTTCTTT	CASSPLVATGPTGAFF
TRBV6-1	TRBJ2-5	.	once	TGTACCAGCAGTGGGGACGGTCGGATGGCCCAGTACTTT	CTSSGDGRMAQYF
TRBV11-2	TRBJ2-3	.	once	TGTGCCAGCACAGGGGCCACAGATACGCAGTATTTT	CASTGATDTQYF
TRBV5-5	TRBJ2-3	TRBD1	once	TGTGCCAGCAGTTACGACAGGGGGCCAGATAGGCAGTATTTT	CASSYDRGPDRQYF
TRBV11-3	TRBJ2-1	.	.	TGTGCCAGCAGCTTAGCGGGCACAGTGCTCGATGAGCAGTTCTTC	CASSLAGTVLDEQFF
TRBV12-3/TRBV12-4	TRBJ1-5	.	.	TGTGTCAACAGCCCACAGGGTAACAATCAGCCCCAGCATTTT	CVNSPQGNNQPQHF
TRBV4-1	TRBJ1-2	.	many	TGCGCCAGCAGCCAACGAACAGCCTATGGCTACACCTTC	CASSQRTAYGYTF
TRBV30	TRBJ1-4	.	.	TGTGCCTGGAGTGTACACGGGAGCCGTAATGAAAAACTGTTTTTT	CAWSVHGSRNEKLFF
TRBV5-1	TRBJ2-1	TRBD2	.	TGTGCCAGCAGCTTGGCCATAGCGGGCGAGCAGTTCTTC	CASSLAIAGEQFF
TRBV10-3	TRBJ2-1	TRBD2	.	TGTGCCATCAAGCCGGTTCGAGCGGGAGAATTGGGGTCCTACAATGAGCAGTTCTTC	CAIKPVRAGELGSYNEQFF